This entry lists 25 T cell receptor beta chains sequenced from one sample in a study of radiation and T cells in renal cell carcinoma. The data were produced by immunoSEQ multiplex PCR, yet TCRdb's version contains in-frame clones alone and is incomplete. The repertoire has approximately 9,300 clones, roughly 67% of them found once; the top ten carry more than 14%. The treatment denotes: treatment-naive control, cytoreductive nephrectomy. The sample in question was tumor tissue, obtained from a patient whose treatment was nephrectomy without radiotherapy. The source is a man aged 55 to 70 with renal cell carcinoma.

J is TRBJ1-1 and V is TRBV6-6; 7 positions match TRBD1. V dropped 5 bases and J dropped 0; count of bases not matched to a gene: 6. This CDR3 comprises 15 residues. Germline CDR1 and CDR2: MNHNY and SVGAGI (reference sequence). This chain's CDR3 is CASSDHRGVNTEAFF. The CDR3 DNA reads as TGTGCCAGCAGTGACCACAGGGGCGTGAACACTGAAGCTTTCTTT.

This clone was detected once. The genes are TRBV6-4 and TRBJ1-1; possible D gene TRBD1, 5 bases. The CDR3 runs 13 residues. V dropped 3 bases and J dropped 1 base, with 6 bases sitting between them. In germline, CDR1 is MRHNA, CDR2 SNTAGT. The CDR3 region has the DNA TGTGCCAGCAGTGAGACAGAGAACACTGAAGCTTTCTTT. As protein: CASSETENTEAFF.

The chain joins TRBV7-9 to TRBJ2-4, with 10 bases fitting TRBD2. Germline V lookup: CDR1 SEHNR, CDR2 FQNEAQ (reference sequence). V lost 5 bases to trimming and J lost 3 bases; unmatched junction nucleotides: 10. The CDR3 has 17 residues. The DNA for the CDR3 is TGTGCCAGCAGCCCAATCTCTAGCGGGGGCCTCAAAAACATTCAGTACTTC. This gives the protein CASSPISSGGLKNIQYF. Looking up the rest from reference TRBV7-9 and TRBJ2-4 gives the full variable domain: DTGVSQNPRHKITKRGQNVTFRCDPISEHNRLYWYRQTLGQGPEFLTYFQNEAQLEKSRLLSDRFSAERPKGSFSTLEIQRTEQGDSAMYLCASSPISSGGLKNIQYFGAGTRLSVL.

This clone was seen more than once but under ten times. This chain links TRBV28 with TRBJ1-1; 7 bases agree with TRBD1. The V gene end was trimmed by 6 bases and the J gene end by 1 base; junction bases not matched to a gene: 2. The CDR3 spans 13 residues. The germline CDR1 and CDR2 sequences are MDHEN and SYDVKM. As DNA, the CDR3 is TGTGCCAGCAGGACAGGGAGGAACACTGAAGCTTTCTTT. Amino acid sequence: CASRTGRNTEAFF.

The V gene is TRBV28, the J gene TRBJ1-3, with D perhaps matching TRBD1 (6 bases). This CDR3 comprises 16 residues. Trimming cost V 4 bases and J 2 bases, with 15 bases left between them. Germline V gene sequence: CDR1 MDHEN, CDR2 SYDVKM. This chain's CDR3 is CASSSQGYGTGNTIYF. CDR3 DNA sequence: TGTGCCAGCAGTTCCCAGGGGTATGGAACTGGAAACACCATATATTTT.

J is TRBJ2-7 and V is TRBV6-1; D is undetermined. The CDR3 has 14 residues. The V gene lost 1 base and the J gene lost 4 bases, with 11 bases spanning the gap. The germline V gene encodes CDR1 MNHNS and CDR2 SASEGT. CDR3: CASSEVRPRYEQYF. In nucleotides, the CDR3 is TGTGCCAGCAGTGAAGTTAGACCGCGATACGAGCAGTACTTC.

The genes are TRBV21-1 and TRBJ2-2; the D call of TRBD2 is as the table states it, not checked on the DNA. TRBV21-1 is a pseudogene segment. This CDR3 contains 16 residues. Here the CDR3 DNA reads TGTGCCAGCAGCATACCAGCGGGAAAGTACACCGGGGAGCTGTTTTTT. Protein product: CASSIPAGKYTGELFF.

The chain links TRBV11-2 to TRBJ2-2; TRBD2 aligns across 11 bases. This CDR3 region has 16 residues. The germline V gene has CDR1 SGHAT and CDR2 FQNNGV. V dropped 10 bases and J dropped 5; count of bases not matched to a gene: 12. CDR3 sequence reads: CATIPTGLAETGELFF. CDR3 DNA sequence: TGTGCCACCATTCCCACGGGACTAGCGGAGACCGGGGAGCTGTTTTTT.

The V call is TRBV19, the J call TRBJ2-3; TRBD2 aligns across 10 bases. The CDR3 totals 15 residues. Germline V gene data show CDR1 as LNHDA and CDR2 as SQIVND (reference sequence). V dropped 3 bases and J dropped 10; count of bases not matched to a gene: 10. CDR3 nucleotide sequence: TGTGCCAGTAGTATCGGTAGCGGGGGGTCCCCCCCGCAGTATTTT. Amino acid sequence: CASSIGSGGSPPQYF.

This clone was seen more than once but under ten times. The chain links TRBV19 to TRBJ2-7; D gene uncertain. This CDR3 is 14 amino acids long. Trimming took off 5 bases at V and 8 bases at J, with 19 bases between the two ends. Germline CDR1 is LNHDA and CDR2 is SQIVND (reference sequence). CDR3 DNA: TGTGCCAGTAGTGTGGACCGTAGTTCTACGAAGCAGTACTTC. Translation: CASSVDRSSTKQYF.

The chain links TRBV7-2 to TRBJ2-4; a possible D gene is TRBD1 (5 bases). The CDR3 covers 14 residues. Deletions cut 5 bases from V and 4 bases from J, with 12 bases between. Per germline, CDR1 SGHTA and CDR2 FQGNSA. CDR3 sequence (DNA): TGTGCCAGCAGCCCTACCACAGGAAAAAACATTCAGTACTTC. This codes for CASSPTTGKNIQYF.

The genes are TRBV4-2 and TRBJ2-7, with TRBD2 matching 9 bases. V lost 5 bases to trimming and J lost 1 base; unmatched junction nucleotides: 6. Germline-derived CDR1 and CDR2 are LGHNA and YNFKEQ. This CDR3 spans 15 amino acids. For the CDR3, the DNA is TGTGCCAGCAGCTTCGGCGGGAGGGCGTCCTACGAGCAGTACTTC. Amino acid sequence: CASSFGGRASYEQYF.

This chain links TRBV29-1 with TRBJ2-1; D remains unclear. The V end was cut by 4 bases, the J end by 5 bases, with 15 bases between. Germline values: CDR1 SQVTM, CDR2 ANQGSEA. The CDR3 covers 14 residues. As DNA, the CDR3 is TGCAGCGTTGGGAGTCAAACGGTACACAATGAGCAGTTCTTC. This encodes CSVGSQTVHNEQFF.

A few counts support this clone. The rearrangement links TRBV25-1 to TRBJ1-5; D is possibly TRBD1 (6 bases). Germline V gene sequence: CDR1 MGHDK, CDR2 SYGVNS. The CDR3 covers 13 residues. Trimming removed 6 bases from V and 7 bases from J, with 13 bases in between. As DNA, the CDR3 is TGTGCCAGCAGGGGGGCAGGGCTGCAGCCCCAGCATTTT. Residues: CASRGAGLQPQHF.

In this sample, this clone turned up once. The genes are TRBV23-1 and TRBJ1-4, with 8 bases lining up with TRBD1. TRBV23-1 is an ORF; its function is uncertain. Trimming removed 3 bases from V and 6 bases from J; junction bases left unmatched: 9. The CDR3 is made up of 16 amino acids. The CDR3 DNA reads TGCGCCAGCAGTCACTCAAGACAGGGGATTCATGAAAAACTGTTTTTT. As protein: CASSHSRQGIHEKLFF.

CDR3 sequence (DNA): TGTGCCAGCAGGGAGGGGGTGGCAAGCAATCAGCCCCAGCATTTT. Protein product: CASREGVASNQPQHF. V usage is TRBV7-3 and J usage is TRBJ1-5; D might be TRBD1 (6 bases). The CDR3 loop spans 15 amino acids. CDR1 is SGHTA and CDR2 is FQGTGA in the germline V gene. V lost 6 bases and J lost 1, with 13 bases in between.

The V call is TRBV14, the J call TRBJ2-7; 7 bases map to TRBD1. V was clipped by 2 bases and J by 2 bases; unmatched bases: 6. This CDR3 is 15 amino acids long. Germline CDR1 is SGHDN and CDR2 is FVKESK. CDR3 nucleotides: TGTGCCAGCAGCCAATTGAGCACAGGGGCCTACGAGCAGTACTTC. Protein sequence: CASSQLSTGAYEQYF.

The J gene is TRBJ2-7, the V gene TRBV2; D may be TRBD1 (5 bases). With 4 bases removed from V and 6 bases from J, the gap between germline ends came to 13 bases. This CDR3 has 13 amino acids. Germline-derived CDR1 and CDR2 are SNHLY and FYNNEI. The CDR3, as DNA: TGTGCCAGCAGTGCCCCAGGGATCGGCGAGCAGTACTTC. This encodes CASSAPGIGEQYF. Full variable domain (remainder filled in from reference TRBV2 and TRBJ2-7): EPEVTQTPSHQVTQMGQEVILRCVPISNHLYFYWYRQILGQKVEFLVSFYNNEISEKSEIFDDQFSVERPDGSNFTLKIRSTKLEDSAMYFCASSAPGIGEQYFGPGTRLTVT.

The rearrangement uses TRBV18 and TRBJ2-1; 8 positions match TRBD2. This CDR3 comprises 14 residues. V trimming: 6 bases; J trimming: 5 bases; junction bases outside the gene matches: 6. Germline V gene sequence: CDR1 KGHSH, CDR2 LQKENI. This CDR3 reads CASSQLADNNEQFF. CDR3 nucleotide sequence: TGTGCCAGCTCGCAACTAGCGGACAACAATGAGCAGTTCTTC.

V gene TRBV30 combines with J gene TRBJ2-7; D not resolved. Trimming cost V 0 bases and J 1 base, with 10 bases left between them. CDR1 is GTSNPN and CDR2 is SVGIG in the germline V gene (reference sequence). CDR3 size: 14 residues. CDR3 coding DNA: TGTGCCTGGAGTGTACTTGAGGTTTCCTACGAGCAGTACTTC. The encoded protein is CAWSVLEVSYEQYF.

The rearrangement links TRBV9 to TRBJ2-3; D is uncertain. The CDR3 runs to 14 residues. Germline CDR1 SGDLS, CDR2 YYNGEE. Deletions cut 0 bases from V and 4 bases from J, with 9 bases between. In nucleotides, the CDR3 is TGTGCCAGCAGCGTAGAAGCTTTTGCAGATACGCAGTATTTT. Encoded protein: CASSVEAFADTQYF. Supplemented by reference TRBV9 and TRBJ2-3, the full variable domain reads DSGVTQTPKHLITATGQRVTLRCSPRSGDLSVYWYQQSLDQGLQFLIQYYNGEERAKGNILERFSAQQFPDLHSELNLSSLELGDSALYFCASSVEAFADTQYFGPGTRLTVL.

The chain links TRBV5-4 to TRBJ2-3, with TRBD2 matching over 9 bases. The CDR3 contains 16 residues. V shed 4 bases and J 0 bases; nucleotides not matched to a gene: 6. Germline V gene sequence: CDR1 SGHNT, CDR2 YYREEE (reference sequence). Written as DNA, the CDR3 is TGTGCCAGCAGCCCCAGACTAGCGGCTAGCACAGATACGCAGTATTTT. Translation gives CASSPRLAASTDTQYF.

This chain connects TRBV19 to TRBJ1-5, with 7 bases identical to TRBD1. Germline trimming cut 4 bases from V and 1 base from J; bases unmatched to any gene: 4. CDR3 size: 15 residues. The germline V gene has CDR1 LNHDA and CDR2 SQIVND (reference sequence). The CDR3 coding sequence is TGTGCCAGTAGTACCAAGACAGGGAGCAATCAGCCCCAGCATTTT. Translation: CASSTKTGSNQPQHF.

The chain has TRBV6-6 and TRBJ2-5; D is unresolved. The V and J ends lost 1 base and 5 bases respectively, with 2 bases between them. The germline V gene encodes CDR1 MNHNY and CDR2 SVGAGI (reference sequence). This CDR3 comprises 11 residues. The CDR3 sequence: CASSYWETQYF. The DNA of the CDR3 is TGTGCCAGCAGTTACTGGGAGACCCAGTACTTC.

To note about this clone: One junction end does not reproduce the germline sequence, and a read error may be involved. The chain links TRBV5-3 to TRBJ2-7; D may be TRBD1 (6 bases). TRBV5-3 is filed as an ORF, its function uncertain. CDR3 length: 14 amino acids. CDR3 in amino acids: CASSLELQGHEQYF. CDR3 coding DNA: TGTGCCAGCAGCTTGGAGTTACAGGGCCACGAGCAGTACTTC.